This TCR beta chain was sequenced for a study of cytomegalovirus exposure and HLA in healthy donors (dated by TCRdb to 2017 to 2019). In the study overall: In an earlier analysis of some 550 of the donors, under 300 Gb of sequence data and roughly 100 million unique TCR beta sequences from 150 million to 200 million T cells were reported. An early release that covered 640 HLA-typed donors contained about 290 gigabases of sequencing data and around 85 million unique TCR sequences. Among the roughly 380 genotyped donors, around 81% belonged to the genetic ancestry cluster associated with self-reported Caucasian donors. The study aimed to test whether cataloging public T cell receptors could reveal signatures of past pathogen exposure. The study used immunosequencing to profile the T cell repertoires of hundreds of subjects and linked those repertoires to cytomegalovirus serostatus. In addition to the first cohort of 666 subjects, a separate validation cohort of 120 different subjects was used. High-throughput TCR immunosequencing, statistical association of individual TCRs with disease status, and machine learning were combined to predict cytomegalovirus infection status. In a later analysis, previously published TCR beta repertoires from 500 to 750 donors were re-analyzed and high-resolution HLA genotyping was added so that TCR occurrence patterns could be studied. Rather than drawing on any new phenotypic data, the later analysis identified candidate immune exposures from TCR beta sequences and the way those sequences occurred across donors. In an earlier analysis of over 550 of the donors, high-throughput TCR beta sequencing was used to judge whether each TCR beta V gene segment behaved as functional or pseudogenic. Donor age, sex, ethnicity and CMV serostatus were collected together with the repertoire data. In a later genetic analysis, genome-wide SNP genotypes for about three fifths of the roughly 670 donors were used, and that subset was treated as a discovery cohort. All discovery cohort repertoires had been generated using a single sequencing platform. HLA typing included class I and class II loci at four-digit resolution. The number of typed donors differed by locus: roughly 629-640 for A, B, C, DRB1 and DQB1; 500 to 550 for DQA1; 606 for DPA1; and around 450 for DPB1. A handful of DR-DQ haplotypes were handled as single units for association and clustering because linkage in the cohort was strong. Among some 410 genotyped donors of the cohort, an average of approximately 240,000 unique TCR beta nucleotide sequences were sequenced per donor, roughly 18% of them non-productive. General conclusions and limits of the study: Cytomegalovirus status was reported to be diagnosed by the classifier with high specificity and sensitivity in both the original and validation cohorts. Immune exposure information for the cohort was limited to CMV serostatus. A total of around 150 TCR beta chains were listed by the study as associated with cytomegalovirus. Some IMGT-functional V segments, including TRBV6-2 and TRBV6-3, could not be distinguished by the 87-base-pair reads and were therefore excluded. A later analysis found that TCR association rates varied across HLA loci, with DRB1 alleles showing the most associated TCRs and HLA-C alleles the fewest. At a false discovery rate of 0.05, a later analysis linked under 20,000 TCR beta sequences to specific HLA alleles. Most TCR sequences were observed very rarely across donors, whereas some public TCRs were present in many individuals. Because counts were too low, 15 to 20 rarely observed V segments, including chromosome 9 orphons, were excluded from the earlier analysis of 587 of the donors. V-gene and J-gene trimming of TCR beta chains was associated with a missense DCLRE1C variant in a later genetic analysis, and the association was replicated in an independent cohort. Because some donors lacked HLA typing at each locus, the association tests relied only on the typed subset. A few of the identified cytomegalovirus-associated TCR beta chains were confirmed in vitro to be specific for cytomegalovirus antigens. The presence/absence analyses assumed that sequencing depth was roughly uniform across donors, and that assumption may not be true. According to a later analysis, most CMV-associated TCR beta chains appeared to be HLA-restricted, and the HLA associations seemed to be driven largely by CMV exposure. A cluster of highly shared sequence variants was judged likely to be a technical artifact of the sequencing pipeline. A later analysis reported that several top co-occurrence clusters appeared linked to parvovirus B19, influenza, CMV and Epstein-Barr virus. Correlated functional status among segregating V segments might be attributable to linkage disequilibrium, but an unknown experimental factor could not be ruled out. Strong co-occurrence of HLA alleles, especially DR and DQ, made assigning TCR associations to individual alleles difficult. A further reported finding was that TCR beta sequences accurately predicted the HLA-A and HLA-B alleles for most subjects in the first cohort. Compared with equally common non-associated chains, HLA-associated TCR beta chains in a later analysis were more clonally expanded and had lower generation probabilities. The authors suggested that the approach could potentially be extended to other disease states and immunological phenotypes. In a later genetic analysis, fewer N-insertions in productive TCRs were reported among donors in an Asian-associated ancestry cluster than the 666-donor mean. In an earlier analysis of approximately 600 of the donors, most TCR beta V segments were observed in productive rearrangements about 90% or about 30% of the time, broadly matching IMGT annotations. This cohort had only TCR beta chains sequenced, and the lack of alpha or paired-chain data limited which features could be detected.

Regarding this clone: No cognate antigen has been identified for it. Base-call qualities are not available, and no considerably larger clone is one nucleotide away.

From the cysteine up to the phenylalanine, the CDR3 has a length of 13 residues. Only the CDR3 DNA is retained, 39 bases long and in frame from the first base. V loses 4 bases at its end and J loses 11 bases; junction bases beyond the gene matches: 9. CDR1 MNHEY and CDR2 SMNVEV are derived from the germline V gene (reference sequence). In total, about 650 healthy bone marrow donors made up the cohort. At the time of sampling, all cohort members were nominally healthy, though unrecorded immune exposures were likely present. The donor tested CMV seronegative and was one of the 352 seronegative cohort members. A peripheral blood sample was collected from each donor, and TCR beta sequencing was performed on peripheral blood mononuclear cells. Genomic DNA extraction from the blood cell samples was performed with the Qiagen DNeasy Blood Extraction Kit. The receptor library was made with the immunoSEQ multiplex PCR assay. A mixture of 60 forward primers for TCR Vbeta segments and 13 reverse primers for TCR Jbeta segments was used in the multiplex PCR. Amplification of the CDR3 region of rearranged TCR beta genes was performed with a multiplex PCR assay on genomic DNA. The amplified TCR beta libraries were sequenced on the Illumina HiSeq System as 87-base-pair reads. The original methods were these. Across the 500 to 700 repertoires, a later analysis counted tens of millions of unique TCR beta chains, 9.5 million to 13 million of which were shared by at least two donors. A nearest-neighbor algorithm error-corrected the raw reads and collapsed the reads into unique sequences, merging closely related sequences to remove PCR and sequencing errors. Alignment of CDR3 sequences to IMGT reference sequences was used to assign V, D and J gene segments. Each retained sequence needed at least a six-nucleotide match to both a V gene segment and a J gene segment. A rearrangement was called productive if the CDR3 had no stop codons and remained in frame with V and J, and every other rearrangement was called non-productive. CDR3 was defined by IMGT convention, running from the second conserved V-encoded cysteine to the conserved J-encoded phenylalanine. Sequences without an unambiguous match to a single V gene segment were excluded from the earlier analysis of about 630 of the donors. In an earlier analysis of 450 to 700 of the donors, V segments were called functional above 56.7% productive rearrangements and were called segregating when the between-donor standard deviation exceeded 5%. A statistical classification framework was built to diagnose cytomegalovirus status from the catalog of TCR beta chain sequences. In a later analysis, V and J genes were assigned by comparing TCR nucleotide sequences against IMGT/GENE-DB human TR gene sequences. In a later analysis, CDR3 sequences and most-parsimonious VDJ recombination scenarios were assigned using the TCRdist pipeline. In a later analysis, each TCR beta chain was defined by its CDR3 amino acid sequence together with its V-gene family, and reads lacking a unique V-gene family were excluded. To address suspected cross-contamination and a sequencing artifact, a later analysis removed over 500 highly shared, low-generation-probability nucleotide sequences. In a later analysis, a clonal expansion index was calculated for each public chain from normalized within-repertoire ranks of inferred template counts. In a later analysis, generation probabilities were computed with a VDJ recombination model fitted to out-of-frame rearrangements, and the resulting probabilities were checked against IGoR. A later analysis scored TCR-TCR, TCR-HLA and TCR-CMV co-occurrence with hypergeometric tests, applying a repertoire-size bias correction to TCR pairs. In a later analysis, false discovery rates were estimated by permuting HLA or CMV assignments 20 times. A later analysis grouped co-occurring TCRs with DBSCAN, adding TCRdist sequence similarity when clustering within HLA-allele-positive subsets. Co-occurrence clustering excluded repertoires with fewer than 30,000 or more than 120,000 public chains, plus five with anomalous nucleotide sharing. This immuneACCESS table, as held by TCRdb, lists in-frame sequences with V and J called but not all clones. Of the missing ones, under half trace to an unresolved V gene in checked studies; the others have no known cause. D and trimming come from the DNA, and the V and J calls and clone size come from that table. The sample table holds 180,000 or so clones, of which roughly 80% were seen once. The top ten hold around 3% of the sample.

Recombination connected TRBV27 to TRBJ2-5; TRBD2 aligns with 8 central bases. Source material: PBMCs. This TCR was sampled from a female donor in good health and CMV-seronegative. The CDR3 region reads CASSSGTSPRQYF. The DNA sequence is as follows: TGTGCCAGCAGTTCCGGGACTAGTCCTCGTCAGTACTTC.